This T cell receptor beta chain is from a study of cytomegalovirus exposure and HLA in healthy donors. V shed 0 bases and J 4 bases; nucleotides not matched to a gene: 8. Germline V gene data show CDR1 as MGHRA and CDR2 as YSYEKL. This CDR3 has 17 amino acids. Researchers ran the PCR with 60 Vbeta and 13 Jbeta primers. Assay used: immunoSEQ multiplex PCR; TCRdb lists only in-frame clones, some missing. Counted here are some 150,000 clones, under 70% occurring once; the ten biggest clones make up over 2.5%. This sequence was found in a woman in her 30s in good health and CMV-seropositive. The J gene is TRBJ2-3, the V gene TRBV4-1, with 9 bases matching TRBD2. Specimen: PBMCs. The CDR3 loop is CASSQEAAGGLADTQYF. CDR3 sequence (DNA): TGCGCCAGCAGCCAAGAGGCGGCGGGAGGGTTGGCAGATACGCAGTATTTT.